Listed below are T cell receptor beta chains from one sample, sequenced in a study of T cells after yellow fever vaccination. From the 5' RACE reads, TCRdb called clonotypes with MiXCR, one entry per CDR3 protein. The table records roughly 350,000 distinct CDR3 sequences, about 4% of them present only once. This specimen consisted of PBMCs, obtained 5 days after the yellow fever booster vaccination. Every receptor here comes from a man aged 18 to 29 who received the YFV17D yellow fever vaccine. The CDR3 runs from the conserved cysteine through the conserved F or W. Fields, in order: V gene, J gene, D gene, clone size, CDR3 DNA, CDR3 protein. A D gene is named only where the DNA matches it firmly. Only part of the rows carry a size: once, few, many, or a class if the clone is expanded.

>TRBV19|TRBJ2-1|NA|many
TGTGCCAGTAGTATGGTTGTTTTTGGAGGCGCGGAGCAGTTCTTC
CASSMVVFGGAEQFF
>TRBV5-1|TRBJ2-5|NA|NA
TGCGCCAGCAGCATTACGACAGGAGGAGAGACCCAGTACTTC
CASSITTGGETQYF
>TRBV20-1|TRBJ2-3|TRBD2|NA
TGCAGTGCTAGAGATAGGGTGGGACTAGCGGGGACGCAGTATTTT
CSARDRVGLAGTQYF
>TRBV20-1|TRBJ1-5|NA|few
TGCAGTGCTAGGGTCTTACACGGGGGCTCCTATAGCAATCAGCCCCAGCATTTT
CSARVLHGGSYSNQPQHF
>TRBV7-3|TRBJ1-1|NA|NA
TGTGCCAGCAGTCGGACGTCCTACACTGAAGCTTTCTTT
CASSRTSYTEAFF
>TRBV7-2|TRBJ1-6|TRBD1|few
TGTGCCAGCAGCTTAGACAGGGGGTCGTTTCCCCTCCACTTT
CASSLDRGSFPLHF
>TRBV29-1|TRBJ1-3|NA|NA
TGCAGCGCCCGAGGAGGGGACACCATATATTTT
CSARGGDTIYF
>TRBV7-2|TRBJ2-7|TRBD1|many
TGTGCCAGCAGCGCCCCCGGGACAGGCGGGGAGCAGTACTTC
CASSAPGTGGEQYF
>TRBV11-2|TRBJ1-1|NA|many
TGTGCCAGCAGCTTAAACAGGGACACTGAAGCTTTCTTT
CASSLNRDTEAFF
>TRBV11-2|TRBJ1-1|NA|few
TGTGCCAGCAGACAACTCCGGGGGGTCACTGAAGCTTTCTTT
CASRQLRGVTEAFF
>TRBV19|TRBJ1-1|NA|few
TGTGCCAGTAGGGTACCCGGGGGAACTGAAGCTTTCTTT
CASRVPGGTEAFF
>TRBV7-9|TRBJ1-2|NA|NA
TGTGCCAGCAGTCCCCTCAGCGACTATGGCTACACCTTC
CASSPLSDYGYTF
>TRBV5-8|TRBJ1-2|TRBD1|many
TGTGCCAGCAGGACGGGACAGGGAATTGGGGGCTACACCTTC
CASRTGQGIGGYTF
>TRBV3-1|TRBJ2-1|NA|many
TGTGCCAGCAGCCGCCCAACTGGGGGGCGCAATGAGCAGTTCTTC
CASSRPTGGRNEQFF
>TRBV20-1|TRBJ1-2|NA|many
TGCAGTGCTAGACAGGGTTATGGCTACACCTTC
CSARQGYGYTF
>TRBV6-2/TRBV6-3|TRBJ2-7|TRBD2|many
TGTGCCACCATCAGGACCGGGACTAGCCACGAGCAGTACTTC
CATIRTGTSHEQYF
>TRBV2|TRBJ2-2|NA|many
TGTGCCAGCAGTGAGAGGGTTGCGAGGTCCACCGGGGAGCTGTTTTTT
CASSERVARSTGELFF
>TRBV5-5|TRBJ2-2|NA|many
TGTGCCAGCAGCCCCGGAGCCGGGGAGCTGTTTTTT
CASSPGAGELFF
>TRBV30|TRBJ2-5|TRBD2|NA
TGTGCCGGACGACTAGCAGCAGAGACCCAGTACTTC
CAGRLAAETQYF
>TRBV6-4|TRBJ1-2|NA|NA
TGTGCCAGCAGTGACAACGCTAACTATGGCTACACCTTC
CASSDNANYGYTF
>TRBV10-3|TRBJ1-1|NA|many
TGTGCCATCAGAGGGGGGCAGGACCGCGAGTCTTTCTTT
CAIRGGQDRESFF
>TRBV10-3|TRBJ1-1|NA|many
TGTGCCATCAGTGAAGGGTCAGACTTGAACACTGAAGCTTTCTTT
CAISEGSDLNTEAFF
>TRBV7-6|TRBJ2-7|NA|many
TGTGCCAGCAGCGAAAGACAGGGAGGCTACGAGCAGTACTTC
CASSERQGGYEQYF
>TRBV3-1|TRBJ2-7|NA|NA
TGTGCCAGCAGCCAAACCCTTTCAACCGTCTACGAGCAGTACTTC
CASSQTLSTVYEQYF
>TRBV12-3/TRBV12-4|TRBJ2-2|TRBD2|NA
TGTGCCAGCAGTTCTCTAGCGGGGTTACTAGCGCTGTTTTTT
CASSSLAGLLALFF
>TRBV5-1|TRBJ2-7|TRBD2|few
TGCGCCAGCAGCTTTCGGGCTAGCGGGGGTTACGAGCAGTACTTC
CASSFRASGGYEQYF
>TRBV6-6|TRBJ1-1|NA|NA
TGTGCCAGCAGTTACTCCACGACCGAAGGACTTTTT
CASSYSTTEGLF
>TRBV5-1|TRBJ2-7|NA|few
TGCGCCAGCAGGACCCAGTCCTACGAGCAGTACTTC
CASRTQSYEQYF
>TRBV6-5|TRBJ2-2|TRBD2|NA
TGTGCCAGCGGTAGCGGGGGGGCGAACACCGGGGAGCTGTTTTTT
CASGSGGANTGELFF
>TRBV12-3/TRBV12-4|TRBJ2-1|TRBD2|many
TGTGCCAGCAATAGCGGGGGGCCATATGAGCAGTTCTTC
CASNSGGPYEQFF
>TRBV7-2|TRBJ1-1|NA|few
TGTGCCAGCAGCTACGGCAGTTTTGCAGCTTTCTTT
CASSYGSFAAFF
>TRBV5-1|TRBJ2-2|NA|many
TGCGCCAGCAGCTCCCGGACGGTGGTGGGCACCGGGGAGCTGTTTTTT
CASSSRTVVGTGELFF
>TRBV7-2|TRBJ2-3|TRBD2|few
TGTGCCAGCAGCTCCCAAGCGGGGGGGCAGTATTTT
CASSSQAGGQYF
>TRBV12-5|TRBJ2-7|NA|NA
TGTGCTAGTGGTTTGGTACTGGACTTAGGGGGTTACGAGCAGTACTTC
CASGLVLDLGGYEQYF